This entry lists 27 T cell receptor beta chains sequenced from one sample in a study of beta chain features in type 1 diabetes. Investigators reverse transcribed all isolated RNA, so they sequenced expressed TCRB transcripts. Profiled with immunoSEQ multiplex PCR; TCRdb holds only in-frame clones, not every one. This table has around 430,000 clones, around 28% appearing once. Sequencing was carried out using naive CD4+ T cells from blood. These receptors were obtained from a man aged 18 to 30 in good health.

The CDR3 reads CAWSQPGQGAKPQHF. CDR3 in DNA: TGTGCCTGGAGTCAGCCGGGACAGGGGGCGAAGCCCCAGCATTTT. V usage is TRBV30 and J usage is TRBJ1-5; 12 bases agree with TRBD1. Germline V CDR1 and CDR2: GTSNPN, SVGIG (reference sequence). The CDR3 is made up of 15 amino acids. The V gene end was trimmed by 2 bases and the J gene end by 8 bases; junction bases not matched to a gene: 7.

This clone was detected only a few times. The chain combines TRBV7-2 with TRBJ2-3; 10 bases map to TRBD2. The CDR3 spans 18 residues. Trimming removed 3 bases from V and 3 bases from J; junction bases left unmatched: 12. The germline gives CDR1 SGHTA, CDR2 FQGNSA. CDR3 residues: CASSLSGAGGLRTDTQYF. The CDR3 DNA follows: TGTGCCAGCAGCTTGAGCGGAGCGGGAGGGCTCAGGACAGATACGCAGTATTTT. Combining the CDR3 with reference TRBV7-2 and TRBJ2-3 gives the whole variable domain GAGVSQSPSNKVTEKGKDVELRCDPISGHTALYWYRQSLGQGLEFLIYFQGNSAPDKSGLPSDRFSAERTGGSVSTLTIQRTQQEDSAVYLCASSLSGAGGLRTDTQYFGPGTRLTVL.

V usage is TRBV4-2 and J usage is TRBJ2-3; 13 bases are shared with TRBD2. From germline, CDR1 is LGHNA and CDR2 YNFKEQ. After removal of 5 bases from V and 4 bases from J, the junction contained 9 bases not matched to a gene. This CDR3 is built from 17 residues. The CDR3 protein is CASSGWTSGSFADTQYF. The CDR3 DNA is TGTGCCAGCAGCGGATGGACTAGCGGGAGTTTCGCAGATACGCAGTATTTT.

This chain joins TRBV29-1 and TRBJ2-5; maybe TRBD1 (5 bases). The CDR3 is 14 amino acids. V was trimmed by 3 bases and J by 5 bases, leaving 16 bases between them. Germline lookup yields CDR1 SQVTM and CDR2 ANQGSEA. In DNA, the CDR3 is TGCAGCGTTGAGTTTCTCGCAGGGCAGGAGACCCAGTACTTC. Its protein product is CSVEFLAGQETQYF.

A few counts support this clone. The CDR3 nucleotides are TGTGCCAGCTCAAGGGACCGGAGCGAAAAACTGTTTTTT. Amino acid sequence: CASSRDRSEKLFF. The chain uses TRBV18 and TRBJ1-4; D may be TRBD1 (5 bases). CDR1 KGHSH and CDR2 LQKENI come from the germline V gene. V was clipped by 5 bases and J by 8 bases, with 12 bases between them. The CDR3 sequence is 13 residues long. The variable domain in full, with the rest retrieved from reference TRBV18 and TRBJ1-4, is NAGVMQNPRHLVRRRGQEARLRCSPMKGHSHVYWYRQLPEEGLKFMVYLQKENIIDESGMPKERFSAEFPKEGPSILRIQQVVRGDSAAYFCASSRDRSEKLFFGSGTQLSVL.

In this sample, this clone turned up a few times. This chain connects TRBV2 to TRBJ2-7; D ambiguous. In germline, CDR1 is SNHLY, CDR2 FYNNEI. The CDR3 runs 13 residues. Between the trimmed V and J ends, which lost 11 bases and 3 bases, there was a span of 17 bases. CDR3 nucleotide sequence: TGTGCCGCCCGGTACAGTGGCAACTACGAGCAGTACTTC. It yields the protein CAARYSGNYEQYF.

This chain joins TRBV30 and TRBJ2-1; D gene ambiguous. From germline, CDR1 is GTSNPN and CDR2 SVGIG (reference sequence). This CDR3 has 15 residues. With 3 bases removed from V and 6 bases from J, the gap between germline ends came to 18 bases. CDR3: CAWRGNRMVRNEQFF. The CDR3 bases are TGTGCCTGGAGGGGCAATCGTATGGTCCGCAATGAGCAGTTCTTC.

The chain joins TRBV6-6 to TRBJ2-1; the match to TRBD2 covers 9 bases. Germline CDR1 and CDR2: MNHNY and SVGAGI (reference sequence). The CDR3 covers 14 residues. V lost 5 bases, J lost 4 bases, and 3 bases stayed unmatched. CDR3 DNA: TGTGCCAGCAGTCCGACTAGCGGATACAATGAGCAGTTCTTC. Encoded protein: CASSPTSGYNEQFF.

This clone has a handful of counts. V usage is TRBV11-1 and J usage is TRBJ1-2; D is possibly TRBD1 (6 bases). Trimming took off 6 bases at V and 4 bases at J, with 18 bases between the two ends. Germline V lookup: CDR1 SGHAT, CDR2 FQDESV (reference sequence). The CDR3 loop spans 15 amino acids. In nucleotides, the CDR3 is TGTGCCAGCAGGTCCGAGCGGGACAACGTCTATGGCTACACCTTC. It translates to CASRSERDNVYGYTF.

To note about this clone: Compared with germline, one end of the junction differs, possibly owing to a read error. This rearrangement joins TRBV7-2 to TRBJ2-7, with TRBD2 as a possible D gene (6 bases). From germline, CDR1 is SGHTA and CDR2 FQGNSA. The CDR3 is 15 residues long. CDR3 loop: CASSLAGLPSHEQYF. As DNA, the CDR3 is TGTGCCAGCAGCTTAGCGGGACTTCCCTCCCACGAGCAGTACTTC.

The rearrangement links TRBV20-1 to TRBJ1-2, with D unclear. V was pared by 5 bases and J by 8 bases, with 12 bases between. The CDR3 contains 11 residues. Germline CDR1 is DFQATT and CDR2 is SNEGSKA (reference sequence). The CDR3 DNA follows: TGCAGTGCTGTGCCTCTGGAGGGCTACACCTTC. It specifies CSAVPLEGYTF.

Worth noting for this clone: The same CDR3 can be traced to other DNA sequences in this sample. The genes are TRBV18 and TRBJ2-7, with D possibly matching TRBD2 (5 bases). The CDR3 spans 12 residues. From germline, CDR1 is KGHSH and CDR2 LQKENI. V lost 2 bases to trimming and J lost 6 bases, with 8 bases between them. In DNA, the CDR3 is TGTGCCAGCTCACCAGAGGGTAGCGAGCAGTACTTC. The encoded protein is CASSPEGSEQYF. The variable domain in full, with the rest retrieved from reference TRBV18 and TRBJ2-7, is NAGVMQNPRHLVRRRGQEARLRCSPMKGHSHVYWYRQLPEEGLKFMVYLQKENIIDESGMPKERFSAEFPKEGPSILRIQQVVRGDSAAYFCASSPEGSEQYFGPGTRLTVT.

The rearrangement uses TRBV30 and TRBJ2-5; unclear D gene. Trimming stripped 0 bases from V and 9 bases from J, with 17 bases between. The CDR3 is 14 amino acids. Germline CDR1 and CDR2: GTSNPN and SVGIG (reference sequence). CDR3 bases: TGTGCCTGGAGTGTACTACCGGGCCCGGGTCCCCAGTACTTC. It yields the protein CAWSVLPGPGPQYF.

V usage is TRBV30 and J usage is TRBJ1-1; D not resolved. The CDR3 has 13 amino acids. Trimming took 2 bases from V and 4 from J, leaving 11 bases between them. CDR1 and CDR2 (germline): GTSNPN, SVGIG (reference sequence). CDR3 in amino acids: CAWSRRTGTEAFF. CDR3 in DNA: TGTGCCTGGAGTAGACGTACCGGCACTGAAGCTTTCTTT.

This clone appeared a few times. The rearrangement links TRBV7-2 to TRBJ2-3; no definite D call. With 2 bases removed from V and 4 bases from J, the gap between germline ends came to 13 bases. Germline CDR1 and CDR2: SGHTA and FQGNSA. The CDR3 loop spans 15 amino acids. CDR3 loop: CASSLHGVGADTQYF. The CDR3 DNA is TGTGCCAGCAGCTTACATGGGGTTGGGGCAGATACGCAGTATTTT.

This sequence joins TRBV4-1 and TRBJ2-5; perhaps TRBD1 as D (6 bases). Trimming removed 6 bases at V and 1 base at J, with 15 bases between. The CDR3 spans 15 residues. Germline CDR1 and CDR2: MGHRA and YSYEKL. The CDR3 coding sequence is TGCGCCAGCAGTCGATATGACAGGCCCCAAGAGACCCAGTACTTC. It translates to CASSRYDRPQETQYF.

The sample holds a few counts of this clone. The chain uses TRBV2 and TRBJ2-3; TRBD1 or TRBD2 may be the D gene (5 bases each). The CDR3 spans 15 residues. V was pared by 5 bases and J by 0 bases, with 12 bases between. Germline CDR1 reads SNHLY; CDR2 reads FYNNEI. Here the CDR3 DNA reads TGTGCCAGCAGTCCTGAGAGGGACAGCACAGATACGCAGTATTTT. Protein: CASSPERDSTDTQYF.

This sequence joins TRBV5-1 and TRBJ1-1; no clear D gene. The ends were cut back, 1 base at V and 0 bases at J, with 4 bases in the middle. The V gene's germline CDR1 is SGHRS and CDR2 YFSETQ. The CDR3 is 13 amino acids. The CDR3 loop is CASSLQLNTEAFF. The CDR3 bases are TGCGCCAGCAGCTTGCAGTTGAACACTGAAGCTTTCTTT.

The CDR3 region is CASSVLPDLAGGPNEQFF. The CDR3 coding sequence is TGTGCCAGCAGCGTTCTCCCGGACCTAGCGGGAGGGCCCAATGAGCAGTTCTTC. The V call is TRBV9, the J call TRBJ2-1, with 12 bases matching TRBD2. CDR3 length: 18 amino acids. The germline V gene has CDR1 SGDLS and CDR2 YYNGEE. Unmatched junction bases numbered 12, after V lost 2 bases and J lost 6 bases.

This clone has just a few counts. The gene calls are TRBV9 and TRBJ2-6; D is possibly TRBD1 (6 bases). Trimming took 5 bases from V and 0 from J, leaving 9 bases between them. This CDR3 contains 15 residues. Germline CDR1 reads SGDLS; CDR2 reads YYNGEE. CDR3 residues: CASRDSHSGANVLTF. The CDR3 DNA follows: TGTGCCAGCAGGGACAGTCACTCTGGGGCCAACGTCCTGACTTTC. The full variable domain, with the rest looked up from reference TRBV9 and TRBJ2-6, is DSGVTQTPKHLITATGQRVTLRCSPRSGDLSVYWYQQSLDQGLQFLIQYYNGEERAKGNILERFSAQQFPDLHSELNLSSLELGDSALYFCASRDSHSGANVLTFGAGSRLTVL.

The chain has TRBV4-3 and TRBJ2-7; no reliable D call. Germline CDR1 and CDR2: LGHNA and YSLEER. V was shortened by 0 bases and J by 2 bases, with 8 bases between the two germline ends. This CDR3 comprises 14 residues. The CDR3 DNA sequence: TGCGCCAGCAGCCAAGATCCTGGGGCCTACGAGCAGTACTTC. Protein sequence: CASSQDPGAYEQYF.

In this sample, this clone turned up a few times. The rearrangement links TRBV7-2 to TRBJ2-1; D is ambiguous. The V and J ends lost 6 bases and 6 bases respectively, with 15 bases between them. The CDR3 is 14 amino acids. Per germline, CDR1 SGHTA and CDR2 FQGNSA. This CDR3 is CASSLQRSANEQFF. The DNA for the CDR3 is TGTGCCAGCAGTTTACAGAGATCGGCCAATGAGCAGTTCTTC.

The chain combines TRBV28 with TRBJ2-1; D tentatively fits TRBD1 or TRBD2 (5 bases each). CDR1 and CDR2 from the germline V gene are MDHEN and SYDVKM. This CDR3 comprises 16 residues. V lost 4 bases and J lost 5, with 18 bases in between. CDR3 sequence: CASSSPRARGHNEQFF. The CDR3 DNA is TGTGCCAGCAGTTCCCCCAGAGCAAGGGGACACAATGAGCAGTTCTTC.

The gene calls are TRBV7-9 and TRBJ2-1; 10 bases are a match to TRBD2. J was trimmed by 3 bases and V by 7 bases; bases with no gene match: 3. This CDR3 region has 14 residues. Germline CDR1 and CDR2: SEHNR and FQNEAQ (reference sequence). CDR3 sequence reads: CASNRLAGYNEQFF. The CDR3 region has the DNA TGTGCCAGCAACCGACTAGCGGGCTACAATGAGCAGTTCTTC. Combining the CDR3 with reference TRBV7-9 and TRBJ2-1 gives the whole variable domain DTGVSQNPRHKITKRGQNVTFRCDPISEHNRLYWYRQTLGQGPEFLTYFQNEAQLEKSRLLSDRFSAERPKGSFSTLEIQRTEQGDSAMYLCASNRLAGYNEQFFGPGTRLTVL.

The chain has TRBV30 and TRBJ1-2; 7 bases map to TRBD1. The germline V gene encodes CDR1 GTSNPN and CDR2 SVGIG (reference sequence). CDR3 length: 12 residues. Trimming cost V 6 bases and J 2 bases; bases outside gene matches: 3. The CDR3 sequence is CACVDRNYGYTF. DNA for the CDR3: TGTGCCTGCGTGGACAGGAACTATGGCTACACCTTC.

The rearrangement uses TRBV27 and TRBJ2-4; 16 nucleotides match TRBD2. The germline V gene has CDR1 MNHEY and CDR2 SMNVEV (reference sequence). The CDR3 loop spans 17 amino acids. V lost 6 bases, J lost 2 bases, and 4 bases stayed unmatched. For the CDR3, the DNA is TGTGCCAGCAGGGGACTAGCGGGAGGGGAGTCCAAAAACATTCAGTACTTC. Protein: CASRGLAGGESKNIQYF.

This chain joins TRBV7-2 and TRBJ2-3, with 7 bases lining up with TRBD2. Germline values: CDR1 SGHTA, CDR2 FQGNSA. The CDR3 has 15 amino acids. J gave up 1 base and V 5 bases, and 6 bases lay outside the gene matches. As DNA, the CDR3 is TGTGCCAGCAGCCGCGAGCGGGGACGCACAGATACGCAGTATTTT. Its protein product is CASSRERGRTDTQYF.